This TCR beta chain was recovered during a study of PD-1 blockade in classical Hodgkin lymphoma. As regards this clone: Its specificity is not known. Sequence at one end of the junction differs from germline and may be a read error.

Method: immunoSEQ multiplex PCR; TCRdb's copy keeps in-frame clones and lacks some. The table shows fewer than 35,000 clones, with approximately 94% occurring only once. Time point meaning: newly diagnosed, previously untreated cHL patient sample. PBMCs from untreated, newly diagnosed classical Hodgkin lymphoma were comparison samples. Broader study findings: The repertoire differences lack a defined cause, possibly disease activity or prior therapy. Baseline TCR diversity was reportedly lower in newly diagnosed patients than in healthy donors. It was reported as lower still in relapsed/refractory patients.

The germline V gene encodes CDR1 MGHRA and CDR2 YSYEKL. The CDR3 contains 12 residues. This sequence originates from a human donor with classical Hodgkin lymphoma. The rearrangement uses TRBV4-1 and TRBJ2-3; D unclear. Sequencing used peripheral blood mononuclear cells (PBMCs). CDR3 sequence (DNA): TGCGCCAGCAGCCTACCTAAAGATGCGCAGTATTTT. It is translated as CASSLPKDAQYF.